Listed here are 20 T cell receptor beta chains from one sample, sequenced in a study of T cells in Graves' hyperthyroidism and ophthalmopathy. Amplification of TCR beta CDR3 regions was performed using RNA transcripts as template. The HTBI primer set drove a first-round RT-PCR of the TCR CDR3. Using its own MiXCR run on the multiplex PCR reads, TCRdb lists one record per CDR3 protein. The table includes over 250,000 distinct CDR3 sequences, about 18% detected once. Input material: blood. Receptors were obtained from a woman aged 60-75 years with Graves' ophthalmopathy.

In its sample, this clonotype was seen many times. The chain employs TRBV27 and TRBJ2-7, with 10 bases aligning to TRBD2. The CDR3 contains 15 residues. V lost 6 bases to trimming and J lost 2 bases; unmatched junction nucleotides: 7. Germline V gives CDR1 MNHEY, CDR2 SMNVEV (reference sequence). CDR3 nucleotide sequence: TGTGCCAGCAGATCCCGCCTAGCGGGGGCCTACGAGCAGTACTTC. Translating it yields CASRSRLAGAYEQYF.

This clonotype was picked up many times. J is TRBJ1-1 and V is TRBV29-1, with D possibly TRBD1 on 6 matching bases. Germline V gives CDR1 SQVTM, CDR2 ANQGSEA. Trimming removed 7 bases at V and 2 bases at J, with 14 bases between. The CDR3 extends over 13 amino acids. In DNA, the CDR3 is TGCAGCGGTGGACAGACCGCTAACACTGAAGCTTTCTTT. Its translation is CSGGQTANTEAFF. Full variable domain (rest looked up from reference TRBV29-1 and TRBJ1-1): SAVISQKPSRDICQRGTSLTIQCQVDSQVTMMFWYRQQPGQSLTLIATANQGSEATYESGFVIDKFPISRPNLTFSTLTVSNMSPEDSSIYLCSGGQTANTEAFFGQGTRLTVV.

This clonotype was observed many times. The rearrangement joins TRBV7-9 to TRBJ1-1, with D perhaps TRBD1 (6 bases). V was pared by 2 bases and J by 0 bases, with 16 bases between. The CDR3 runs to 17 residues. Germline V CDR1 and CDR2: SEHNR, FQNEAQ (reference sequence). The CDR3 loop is CASSLTPLTGVNTEAFF. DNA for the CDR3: TGTGCCAGCAGCTTAACTCCCCTGACAGGCGTGAACACTGAAGCTTTCTTT.

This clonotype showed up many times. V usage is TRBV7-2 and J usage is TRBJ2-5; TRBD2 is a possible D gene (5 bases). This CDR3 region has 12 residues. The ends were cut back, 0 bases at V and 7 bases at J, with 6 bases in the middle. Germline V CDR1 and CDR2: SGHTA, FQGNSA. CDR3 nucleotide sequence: TGTGCCAGCAGCTTAGCAGAGGGGACCCAGTACTTC. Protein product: CASSLAEGTQYF.

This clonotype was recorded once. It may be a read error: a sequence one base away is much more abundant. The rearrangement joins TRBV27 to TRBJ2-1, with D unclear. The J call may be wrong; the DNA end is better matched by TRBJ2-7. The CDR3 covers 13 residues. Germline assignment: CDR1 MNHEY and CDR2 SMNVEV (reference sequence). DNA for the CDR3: TGTGCCAGCGCAGCTTATCCCTACAATGAGCAGTACTTC. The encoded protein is CASAAYPYNEQYF.

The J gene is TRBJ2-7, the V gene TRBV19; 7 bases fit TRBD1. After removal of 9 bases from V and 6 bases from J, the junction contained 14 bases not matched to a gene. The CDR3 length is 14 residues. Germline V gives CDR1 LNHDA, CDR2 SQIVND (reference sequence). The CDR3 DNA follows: TGTGCCAGCGCCTACACTAACACAGGGGTCGAGCAGTACTTC. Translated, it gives CASAYTNTGVEQYF.

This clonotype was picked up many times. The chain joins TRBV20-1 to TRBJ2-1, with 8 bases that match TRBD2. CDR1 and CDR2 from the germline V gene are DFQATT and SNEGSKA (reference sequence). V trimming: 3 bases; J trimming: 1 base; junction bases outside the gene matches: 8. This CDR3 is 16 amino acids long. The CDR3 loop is CSASSPGRVSYNEQFF. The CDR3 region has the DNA TGCAGTGCTAGTTCTCCCGGGAGGGTATCCTACAATGAGCAGTTCTTC.

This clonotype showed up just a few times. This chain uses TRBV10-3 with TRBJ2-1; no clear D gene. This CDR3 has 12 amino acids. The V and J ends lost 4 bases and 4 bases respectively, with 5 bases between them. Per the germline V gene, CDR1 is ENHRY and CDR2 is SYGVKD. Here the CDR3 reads CAISGEYNEQFF. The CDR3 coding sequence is TGTGCCATCAGTGGGGAATACAATGAGCAGTTCTTC.

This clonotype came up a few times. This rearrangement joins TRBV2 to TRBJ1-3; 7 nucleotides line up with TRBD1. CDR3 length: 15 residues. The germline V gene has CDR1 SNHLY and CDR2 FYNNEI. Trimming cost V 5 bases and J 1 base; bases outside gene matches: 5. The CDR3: CASSRTGESGNTIYF. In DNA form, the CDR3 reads TGTGCCAGCAGTCGGACAGGCGAGTCTGGAAACACCATATATTTT.

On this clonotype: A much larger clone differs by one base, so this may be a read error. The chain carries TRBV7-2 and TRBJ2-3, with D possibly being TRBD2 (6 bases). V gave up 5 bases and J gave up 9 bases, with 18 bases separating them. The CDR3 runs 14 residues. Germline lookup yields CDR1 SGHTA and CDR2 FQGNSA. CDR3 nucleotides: TGTGCCAGCAGCCCGGACTATCAAGTTGGGACGCAGTATTTT. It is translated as CASSPDYQVGTQYF.

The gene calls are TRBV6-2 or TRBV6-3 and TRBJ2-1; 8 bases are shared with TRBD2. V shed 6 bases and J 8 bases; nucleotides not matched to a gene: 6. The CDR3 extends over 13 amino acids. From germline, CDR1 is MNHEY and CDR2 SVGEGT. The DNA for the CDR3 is TGTGCCAGCAGGGGTAGCGGGAAGGATGAGCAGTTCTTC. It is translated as CASRGSGKDEQFF.

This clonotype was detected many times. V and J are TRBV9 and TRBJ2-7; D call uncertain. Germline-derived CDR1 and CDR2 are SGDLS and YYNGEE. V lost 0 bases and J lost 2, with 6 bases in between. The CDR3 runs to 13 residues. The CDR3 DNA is TGTGCCAGCAGCGTAGCCCCGGCCTACGAGCAGTACTTC. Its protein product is CASSVAPAYEQYF.

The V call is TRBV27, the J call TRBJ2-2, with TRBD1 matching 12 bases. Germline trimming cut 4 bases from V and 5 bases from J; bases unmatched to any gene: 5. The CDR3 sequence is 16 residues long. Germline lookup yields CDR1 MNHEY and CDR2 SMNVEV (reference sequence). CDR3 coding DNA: TGTGCCAGCAGTTCGGGACAGGGGGCTGGGACCGGGGAGCTGTTTTTT. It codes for CASSSGQGAGTGELFF.

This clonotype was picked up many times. The CDR3 nucleotides read TGCAGTGCTAGGAGGCAGGGGATGAGGCAGCCCCAGCATTTT. Its translation is CSARRQGMRQPQHF. The genes are TRBV20-1 and TRBJ1-5, with a weak D call TRBD1 (6 bases). The germline V and J ends were trimmed by 3 bases and 7 bases, with 16 bases remaining between them. Germline V gene lookup returns CDR1 DFQATT and CDR2 SNEGSKA (reference sequence). The CDR3 consists of 14 residues.

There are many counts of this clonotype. The DNA for the CDR3 is TGTGCCAGCAGTGTAGGCCAGGGCACTCAGCCCCAGCATTTT. Translated: CASSVGQGTQPQHF. The chain recombines TRBV2 with TRBJ1-5, with D perhaps matching TRBD1 (5 bases). Trimming pared 4 bases from V and 6 bases from J, leaving 13 bases between. The length of the CDR3 is 14 residues. Germline CDR1 and CDR2: SNHLY and FYNNEI.

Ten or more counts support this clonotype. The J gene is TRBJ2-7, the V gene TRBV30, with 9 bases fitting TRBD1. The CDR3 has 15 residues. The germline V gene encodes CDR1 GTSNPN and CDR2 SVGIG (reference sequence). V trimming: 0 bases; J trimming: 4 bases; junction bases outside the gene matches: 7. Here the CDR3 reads CAWSVPSDRGYEQYF. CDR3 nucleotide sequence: TGTGCCTGGAGTGTACCCTCGGACAGGGGTTACGAGCAGTACTTC.

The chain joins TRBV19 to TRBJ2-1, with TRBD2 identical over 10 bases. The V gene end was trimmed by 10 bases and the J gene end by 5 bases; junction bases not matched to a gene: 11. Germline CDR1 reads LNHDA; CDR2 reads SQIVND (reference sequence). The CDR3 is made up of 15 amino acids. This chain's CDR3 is CANKYPSGSDNEQFF. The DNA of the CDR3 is TGTGCCAACAAGTATCCTAGCGGGAGTGACAATGAGCAGTTCTTC.

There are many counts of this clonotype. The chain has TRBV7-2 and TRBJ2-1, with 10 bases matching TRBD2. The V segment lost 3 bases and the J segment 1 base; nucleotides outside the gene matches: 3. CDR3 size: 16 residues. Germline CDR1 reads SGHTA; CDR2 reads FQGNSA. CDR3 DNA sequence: TGTGCCAGCAGCTTTAGCGGGGGGAAGTCCTACAATGAGCAGTTCTTC. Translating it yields CASSFSGGKSYNEQFF.

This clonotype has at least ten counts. The CDR3 here is CASSLVGAGANTEAFF. In DNA, the CDR3 is TGTGCCAGCAGCTTAGTAGGGGCAGGGGCGAACACTGAAGCTTTCTTT. The chain is built from TRBV7-2 and TRBJ1-1; tentative D call: TRBD1 (6 bases). CDR1 is SGHTA, CDR2 FQGNSA, per germline. The CDR3 extends over 16 amino acids. Trimming stripped 1 base from V and 1 base from J, with 13 bases between.

The CDR3 DNA reads as TGTGCCAGCAGCCAAGGGACGCCCGAGACTGGAAACACCATATATTTT. The encoded protein is CASSQGTPETGNTIYF. The J gene is TRBJ1-3, the V gene TRBV7-9, with a tentative D call TRBD1 (5 bases). The length of the CDR3 is 16 residues. Trimming pared 5 bases from V and 2 bases from J, leaving 16 bases between. Germline V gives CDR1 SEHNR, CDR2 FQNEAQ (reference sequence).